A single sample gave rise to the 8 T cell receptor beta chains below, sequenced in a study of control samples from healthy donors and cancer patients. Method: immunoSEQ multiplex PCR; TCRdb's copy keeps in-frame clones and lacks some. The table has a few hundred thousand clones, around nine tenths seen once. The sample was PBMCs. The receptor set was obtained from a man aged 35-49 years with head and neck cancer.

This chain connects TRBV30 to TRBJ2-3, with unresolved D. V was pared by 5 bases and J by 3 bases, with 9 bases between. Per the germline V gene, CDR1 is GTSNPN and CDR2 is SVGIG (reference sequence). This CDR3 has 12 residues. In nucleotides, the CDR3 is TGTGCCTGGGGCGCTGGGACAGATACGCAGTATTTT. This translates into CAWGAGTDTQYF.

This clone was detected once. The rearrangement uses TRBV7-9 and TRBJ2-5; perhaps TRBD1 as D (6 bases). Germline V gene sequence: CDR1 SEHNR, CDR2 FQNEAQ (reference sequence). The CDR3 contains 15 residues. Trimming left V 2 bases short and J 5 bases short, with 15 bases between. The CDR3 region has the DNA TGTGCCAGCAGCTTACGAGGCAGGGGATCGGAGACCCAGTACTTC. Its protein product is CASSLRGRGSETQYF.

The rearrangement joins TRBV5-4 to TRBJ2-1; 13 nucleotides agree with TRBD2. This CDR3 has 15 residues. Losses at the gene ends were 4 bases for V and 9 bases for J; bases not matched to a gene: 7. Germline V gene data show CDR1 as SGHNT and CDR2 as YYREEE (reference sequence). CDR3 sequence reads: CASSITSGRAFEQFF. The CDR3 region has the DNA TGTGCCAGCAGCATAACTAGCGGGAGGGCCTTTGAGCAGTTCTTC.

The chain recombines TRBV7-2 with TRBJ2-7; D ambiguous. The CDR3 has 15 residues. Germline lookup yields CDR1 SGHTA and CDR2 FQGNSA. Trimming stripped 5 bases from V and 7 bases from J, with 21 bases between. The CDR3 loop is CASSTTDYYMSEQYF. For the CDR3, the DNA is TGTGCCAGCAGCACCACAGATTACTATATGTCTGAGCAGTACTTC. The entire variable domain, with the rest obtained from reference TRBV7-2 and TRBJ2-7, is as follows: GAGVSQSPSNKVTEKGKDVELRCDPISGHTALYWYRQSLGQGLEFLIYFQGNSAPDKSGLPSDRFSAERTGGSVSTLTIQRTQQEDSAVYLCASSTTDYYMSEQYFGPGTRLTVT.

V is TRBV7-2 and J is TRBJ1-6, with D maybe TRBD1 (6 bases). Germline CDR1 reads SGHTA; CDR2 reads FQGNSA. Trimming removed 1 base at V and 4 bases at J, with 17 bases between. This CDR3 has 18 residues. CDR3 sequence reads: CASSLGGRIQGYNSPLHF. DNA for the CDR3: TGTGCCAGCAGCTTAGGAGGGAGGATACAGGGTTATAATTCACCCCTCCACTTT.

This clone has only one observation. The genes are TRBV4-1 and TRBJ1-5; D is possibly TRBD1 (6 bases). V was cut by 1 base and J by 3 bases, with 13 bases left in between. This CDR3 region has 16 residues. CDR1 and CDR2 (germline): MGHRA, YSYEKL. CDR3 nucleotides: TGCGCCAGCAGCCAAGCCAGGGGAGCGGACAATCAGCCCCAGCATTTT. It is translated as CASSQARGADNQPQHF.

The CDR3 DNA sequence: TGTGCCAGCGTCCCACAGGGTGGTACGCAGTATTTT. Its translation is CASVPQGGTQYF. The chain links TRBV7-2 to TRBJ2-3; possibly TRBD1 for D (6 bases). The CDR3 spans 12 residues. Germline lookup yields CDR1 SGHTA and CDR2 FQGNSA. Trimming took off 8 bases at V and 8 bases at J, with 14 bases between the two ends.

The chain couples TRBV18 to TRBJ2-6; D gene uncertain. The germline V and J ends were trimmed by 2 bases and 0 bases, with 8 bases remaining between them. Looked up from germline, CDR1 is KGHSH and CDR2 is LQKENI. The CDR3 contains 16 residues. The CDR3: CASSPEVLSGANVLTF. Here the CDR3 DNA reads TGTGCCAGCTCACCAGAGGTCCTCTCTGGGGCCAACGTCCTGACTTTC.